This T cell receptor (beta chain) was recovered during a study of blood T cell repertoires in COVID-19. Sequencing was performed with immunoSEQ multiplex PCR; in TCRdb, only in-frame clones are kept and a portion is missing. The sample lists around 260,000 clones; around 90% were seen once. This CDR3 spans 12 amino acids. V gave up 2 bases and J gave up 9 bases, with 8 bases separating them. Germline CDR1 MNHEY, CDR2 SMNVEV (reference sequence). Participants had their cohort set by participant-reported clinical history. The rearrangement links TRBV27 to TRBJ2-1; a weak D match, TRBD1 (6 bases). Sequenced sample: PBMCs or T cells enriched from blood (not recorded which). The clonotype originates from a woman aged 30 to 39 who had recovered from COVID-19. CDR3 sequence (DNA): TGTGCCAGCAGTTTAATAGGGGGTGAGCAGTTCTTC. Translating it yields CASSLIGGEQFF.